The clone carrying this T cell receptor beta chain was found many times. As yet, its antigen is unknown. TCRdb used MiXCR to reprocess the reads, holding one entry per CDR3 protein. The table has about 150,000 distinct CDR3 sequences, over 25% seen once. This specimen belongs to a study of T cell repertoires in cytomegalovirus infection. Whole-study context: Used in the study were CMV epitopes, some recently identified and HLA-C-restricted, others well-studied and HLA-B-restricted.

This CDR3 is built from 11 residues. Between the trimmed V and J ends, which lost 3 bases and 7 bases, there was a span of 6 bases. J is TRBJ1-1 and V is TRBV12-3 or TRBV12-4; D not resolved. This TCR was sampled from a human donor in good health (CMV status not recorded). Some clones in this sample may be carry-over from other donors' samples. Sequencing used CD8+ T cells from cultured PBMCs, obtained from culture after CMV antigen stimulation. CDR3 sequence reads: CASSFGVEAFF. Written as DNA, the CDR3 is TGTGCCAGCAGTTTCGGGGTTGAAGCTTTCTTT.